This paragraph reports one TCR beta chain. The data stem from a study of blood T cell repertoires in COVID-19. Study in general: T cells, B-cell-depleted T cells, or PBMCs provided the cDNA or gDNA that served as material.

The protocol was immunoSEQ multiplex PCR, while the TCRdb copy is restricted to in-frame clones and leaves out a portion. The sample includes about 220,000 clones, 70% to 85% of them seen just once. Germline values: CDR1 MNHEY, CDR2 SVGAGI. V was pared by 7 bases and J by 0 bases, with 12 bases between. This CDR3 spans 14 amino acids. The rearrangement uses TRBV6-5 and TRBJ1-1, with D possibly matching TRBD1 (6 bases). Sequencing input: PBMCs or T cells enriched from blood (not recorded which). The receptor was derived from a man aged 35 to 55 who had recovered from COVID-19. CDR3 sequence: CASTIRGMNTEAFF. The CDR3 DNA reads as TGTGCCAGCACCATCAGGGGCATGAACACTGAAGCTTTCTTT.